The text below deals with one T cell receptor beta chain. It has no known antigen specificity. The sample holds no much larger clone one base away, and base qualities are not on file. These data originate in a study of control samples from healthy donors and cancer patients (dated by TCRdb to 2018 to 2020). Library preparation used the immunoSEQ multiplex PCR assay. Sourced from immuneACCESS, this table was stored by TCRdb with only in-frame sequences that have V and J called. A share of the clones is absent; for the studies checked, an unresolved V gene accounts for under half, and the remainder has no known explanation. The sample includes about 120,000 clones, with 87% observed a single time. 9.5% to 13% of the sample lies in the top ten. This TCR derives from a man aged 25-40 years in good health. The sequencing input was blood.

The CDR3 amino acid sequence is: CASSIGRGSGNTIYF. The DNA reads TGTGCCAGTAGTATCGGCCGGGGCTCTGGAAACACCATATATTTT. The chain links TRBV19 with TRBJ1-3, with an unclear D gene assignment. According to the germline V gene (reference sequence), CDR1 reads LNHDA and CDR2 reads SQIVND. V is shortened by 3 bases, J by 0 bases, and the region joining them spans 9 bases. Including cysteine and phenylalanine, the CDR3 has 15 amino acids. Only the CDR3 DNA stays, 45 bases, in frame from base 1.